The 7 T cell receptor beta chains given below trace back to one sample, sequenced in a study of STAT5B mutations in CD4+ large granular lymphocyte leukemia. Produced via immunoSEQ multiplex PCR; TCRdb's table is partial and in-frame only. The sample has 45,000 to 50,000 clones, 80% to 85% seen once. The sample taken for sequencing was CD4+ T cells from blood buffy coats. Every receptor here comes from a human donor in good health.

The chain is built from TRBV7-3 and TRBJ2-7; TRBD1 agrees at 8 bases. CDR1 is SGHTA and CDR2 is FQGTGA in the germline V gene. This CDR3 comprises 14 residues. V shed 1 base and J 8 bases; nucleotides not matched to a gene: 7. The CDR3 region is CASSLRGQGIKQYF. The CDR3 nucleotides read TGTGCCAGCAGCTTAAGAGGACAGGGTATAAAGCAGTACTTC.

V is TRBV18 and J is TRBJ2-7, with 10 bases identical to TRBD2. This CDR3 has 13 amino acids. After removal of 7 bases from V and 6 bases from J, the junction contained 6 bases not matched to a gene. Germline assignment: CDR1 KGHSH and CDR2 LQKENI. The CDR3: CASFRTSGGEQYF. CDR3 DNA sequence: TGTGCCAGCTTCCGGACTAGCGGCGGCGAGCAGTACTTC.

This clone was observed a handful of times. The DNA for the CDR3 is TGTGCCAGCAGCTTGGAAACAGTAGCGCGTTCACCCCTCCACTTT. Amino acids: CASSLETVARSPLHF. V gene TRBV5-4 combines with J gene TRBJ1-6; no firm D call. The germline CDR1 and CDR2 sequences are SGHNT and YYREEE (reference sequence). The V and J ends lost 0 bases and 9 bases respectively, with 13 bases between them. This CDR3 region has 15 residues.

This clone has more than one count but fewer than ten. This rearrangement joins TRBV6-5 to TRBJ2-7; D is unresolved. From germline, CDR1 is MNHEY and CDR2 SVGAGI. Deletions cut 0 bases from V and 4 bases from J, with 7 bases between. The length of the CDR3 is 13 residues. This chain's CDR3 is CASSYSTPYEQYF. DNA of the CDR3: TGTGCCAGCAGTTACTCGACCCCTTACGAGCAGTACTTC.

This sequence joins TRBV15 and TRBJ1-1; no clear D gene. V was trimmed by 1 base and J by 0 bases, leaving 9 bases between them. The germline CDR1 and CDR2 sequences are LNHNV and YYDKDF (reference sequence). The length of the CDR3 is 15 residues. The CDR3 protein is CATSRGAGVNTEAFF. Written as DNA, the CDR3 is TGTGCCACCAGCAGAGGGGCCGGTGTGAACACTGAAGCTTTCTTT.

The V call is TRBV5-6, the J call TRBJ2-7; 10 bases map to TRBD1. Germline CDR1 SGHDT, CDR2 YYEEEE. After removal of 3 bases from V and 2 bases from J, the junction contained 2 bases not matched to a gene. This CDR3 comprises 14 residues. The chain's CDR3 is CASSWGQGPYEQYF. The CDR3 DNA follows: TGTGCCAGCAGCTGGGGACAGGGGCCCTACGAGCAGTACTTC. The complete variable domain, with remaining parts taken from reference TRBV5-6 and TRBJ2-7, reads DAGVTQSPTHLIKTRGQQVTLRCSPKSGHDTVSWYQQALGQGPQFIFQYYEEEERQRGNFPDRFSGHQFPNYSSELNVNALLLGDSALYLCASSWGQGPYEQYFGPGTRLTVT.

V and J are TRBV6-1 and TRBJ1-4, with 9 bases aligning to TRBD1. Germline loops: CDR1 MNHNS, CDR2 SASEGT. The CDR3 runs to 15 residues. J lost 7 bases, V lost 4 bases, and 7 bases had no gene match. The CDR3: CASSAPGQGGEKLFF. Written as DNA, the CDR3 is TGTGCCAGCAGTGCCCCGGGACAGGGAGGTGAAAAACTGTTTTTT.